A selection of T cell receptor beta chains follows, all from one sample in a study of prognosis after radiotherapy for stage I lung cancer. TCRdb fed the multiplex PCR reads into MiXCR, producing one record per CDR3 protein. Seen here are around 30,000 distinct CDR3 sequences, about 32% observed once, and the top ten hold 27%. The input for sequencing was PBMCs, taken before or after stereotactic body radiation therapy (not recorded which). All receptors come from a donor older than 45 with non-small cell lung cancer. Each CDR3 is given with its conserved first and last residue. D genes are given only for firm matches. The size field is filled for only some rows; it gives once, few, many or a size class.

CDR3 protein: CAWSRGAGTEAFF
CDR3 DNA: TGTGCCTGGAGTCGGGGGGCGGGCACTGAAGCTTTCTTT
V gene: TRBV30
clone size: many
J gene: TRBJ1-1
D gene: -

CDR3 protein: CASRRDLQAQHF
CDR3 DNA: TGTGCCAGCAGACGGGACTTGCAAGCCCAGCATTTT
V gene: TRBV28
clone size: many
J gene: TRBJ1-5
D gene: -

CDR3 protein: CASSYLVTSVGEQFF
CDR3 DNA: TGTGCCAGCAGTTACTTGGTGACTAGCGTCGGTGAGCAGTTCTTC
V gene: TRBV6-9
clone size: -
J gene: TRBJ2-1
D gene: TRBD2

CDR3 protein: CASIPRQGVAYNEQFF
CDR3 DNA: TGTGCCAGCATCCCCCGACAGGGTGTGGCCTACAATGAGCAGTTCTTC
V gene: TRBV6-1
clone size: -
J gene: TRBJ2-1
D gene: TRBD1

CDR3 protein: CASSPGTGGAGANVLTF
CDR3 DNA: TGTGCCAGCTCACCAGGGACAGGGGGCGCTGGGGCCAACGTCCTGACTTTC
V gene: TRBV18
clone size: many
J gene: TRBJ2-6
D gene: TRBD1

CDR3 protein: CASSIRTLGNQPQHF
CDR3 DNA: TGTGCCAGTAGTATTCGGACGTTGGGCAATCAGCCCCAGCATTTT
V gene: TRBV19
clone size: many
J gene: TRBJ1-5
D gene: -

CDR3 protein: CSARDRRHLSYEQYF
CDR3 DNA: TGCAGTGCTAGAGATCGGCGACATCTTTCCTACGAGCAGTACTTC
V gene: TRBV20-1
clone size: many
J gene: TRBJ2-7
D gene: -

CDR3 protein: CASRPGGSGIYGYTF
CDR3 DNA: TGTGCCAGCAGGCCCGGGGGGAGTGGTATTTATGGCTACACCTTC
V gene: TRBV28
clone size: many
J gene: TRBJ1-2
D gene: -

CDR3 protein: CASSRQGYTEAFF
CDR3 DNA: TGTGCCAGTAGTAGACAGGGCTACACTGAAGCTTTCTTT
V gene: TRBV19
clone size: many
J gene: TRBJ1-1
D gene: TRBD1

CDR3 protein: CSWSVVRNTEAFF
CDR3 DNA: TGTTCCTGGAGTGTGGTCAGGAACACTGAAGCTTTCTTT
V gene: TRBV30
clone size: -
J gene: TRBJ1-1
D gene: -